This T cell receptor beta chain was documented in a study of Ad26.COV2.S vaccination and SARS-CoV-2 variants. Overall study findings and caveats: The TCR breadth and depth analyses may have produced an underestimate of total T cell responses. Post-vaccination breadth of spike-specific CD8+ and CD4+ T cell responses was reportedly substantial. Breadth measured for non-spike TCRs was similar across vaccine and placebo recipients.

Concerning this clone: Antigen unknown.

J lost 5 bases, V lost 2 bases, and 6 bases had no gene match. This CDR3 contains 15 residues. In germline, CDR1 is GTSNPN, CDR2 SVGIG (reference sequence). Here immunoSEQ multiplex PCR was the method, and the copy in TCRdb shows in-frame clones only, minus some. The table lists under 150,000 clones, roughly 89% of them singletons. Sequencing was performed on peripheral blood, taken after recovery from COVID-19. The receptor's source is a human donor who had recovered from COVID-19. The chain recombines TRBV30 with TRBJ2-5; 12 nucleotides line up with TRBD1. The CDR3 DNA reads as TGTGCCTGGAGTCCGGGGACAGGGGGCATCGAGACCCAGTACTTC. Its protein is CAWSPGTGGIETQYF.